The 26 T cell receptor beta chains in this list originate from one sample, sequenced in a study of T cell responses to AZD1222 COVID-19 vaccine (dated by TCRdb to the early 2020s). The receptor library was made with the immunoSEQ multiplex PCR assay. Sourced from immuneACCESS, this table was stored by TCRdb with only in-frame sequences that have V and J called. A share of the clones is absent; for the studies checked, an unresolved V gene accounts for under half, and the remainder has no known explanation. The sample contains about 120,000 clones, 80% to 90% of them found a single time. The ten largest clones add up to approximately 8.4% of the sample. Sample time point, as interpreted from the label and publication: baseline before first vaccination. Sequences were derived from peripheral blood, sampled on day 0 of AZD1222 vaccination. The receptors were sampled from an adult in good health.

The rearrangement links TRBV11-3 to TRBJ1-2; D not resolved. V lost 8 bases and J 0 bases, leaving 19 bases between the germline ends. CDR3 length: 16 residues. The germline gives CDR1 SGHNT, CDR2 YENEEA. CDR3 nucleotide sequence: TGTGCCAGCCCGATTTCGGCGGGCCAAGCTAACTATGGCTACACCTTC. Amino acids: CASPISAGQANYGYTF.

The chain recombines TRBV9 with TRBJ1-2, with D unresolved. This CDR3 is 14 amino acids long. Trimming removed 0 bases from V and 2 bases from J, with 8 bases in between. Germline assignment: CDR1 SGDLS and CDR2 YYNGEE. In DNA, the CDR3 is TGTGCCAGCAGCGTAGCTACCAGGAACTATGGCTACACCTTC. Amino acid sequence: CASSVATRNYGYTF.

This rearrangement joins TRBV5-5 to TRBJ1-2; D unclear. The V gene's germline CDR1 is SGHKS and CDR2 YYEKEE (reference sequence). The CDR3 spans 13 residues. Trimming shortened V by 0 bases and J by 8 bases, and 11 bases separated the two germline ends. CDR3 sequence reads: CASSLVGDEGYTF. CDR3 bases: TGTGCCAGCAGCTTGGTCGGGGATGAGGGCTACACCTTC.

The chain combines TRBV10-1 with TRBJ2-3; 11 bases are a match to TRBD2. V was pared by 2 bases and J by 5 bases, with 3 bases of the junction left unmatched. Germline CDR1 is WNHNN and CDR2 is SYGVQD (reference sequence). The CDR3 contains 15 residues. CDR3: CASSEAGLAGDTQYF. In DNA, the CDR3 is TGCGCCAGCAGTGAGGCCGGACTAGCGGGAGATACGCAGTATTTT.

The chain carries TRBV7-9 and TRBJ2-2; perhaps TRBD1 as D (5 bases). Trimming took off 5 bases at V and 0 bases at J, with 13 bases between the two ends. Germline V gives CDR1 SEHNR, CDR2 FQNEAQ (reference sequence). The CDR3 runs 16 residues. The CDR3 loop is CASSTSRAPNTGELFF. As DNA, the CDR3 is TGTGCCAGCAGCACCTCCAGGGCCCCGAACACCGGGGAGCTGTTTTTT.

The V and J genes are TRBV9 and TRBJ1-4, with TRBD1 matching 9 bases. Germline CDR1 reads SGDLS; CDR2 reads YYNGEE. Unmatched junction bases numbered 16, after V lost 0 bases and J lost 7 bases. There are 19 residues in the CDR3. The CDR3 DNA is TGTGCCAGCAGCGTAGCTCAGGGACAGGGCTCAACTTGGGGTGAAAAACTGTTTTTT. Protein product: CASSVAQGQGSTWGEKLFF.

The chain employs TRBV18 and TRBJ2-3; weak D call: TRBD1 (6 bases). CDR3 length: 18 amino acids. V was cut by 0 bases and J by 2 bases, with 18 bases left in between. Germline V CDR1 and CDR2: KGHSH, LQKENI. The CDR3 protein is CASSPPSWAGVPTDTQYF. CDR3 coding DNA: TGTGCCAGCTCACCACCGTCATGGGCAGGGGTCCCCACAGATACGCAGTATTTT.

This clone appeared a few times. The V call is TRBV7-9, the J call TRBJ1-6; no clear D gene. V was cut by 1 base and J by 4 bases, with 11 bases left in between. There are 16 residues in the CDR3. Germline values: CDR1 SEHNR, CDR2 FQNEAQ (reference sequence). CDR3 protein: CASSLGSGFYNSPLHF. The CDR3 region has the DNA TGTGCCAGCAGCTTAGGGTCAGGATTTTATAATTCACCCCTCCACTTT.

The chain joins TRBV5-3 to TRBJ1-6, with D possibly being TRBD1 (6 bases). TRBV5-3 qualifies as an ORF whose function is uncertain. Trimming removed 3 bases from V and 8 bases from J, with 15 bases in between. CDR3 length: 15 residues. The CDR3 region is CARSSDWQGYSPLHF. Here the CDR3 DNA reads TGTGCCAGAAGCTCGGATTGGCAGGGGTATTCACCCCTCCACTTT.

In its sample, this clone was seen once. This chain joins TRBV3-1 (or the pseudogene TRBV3-2) and TRBJ1-1; tentatively, D is TRBD1 (5 bases). Germline-derived CDR1 and CDR2 are LGHDT and YNNKEL (reference sequence). The CDR3 totals 14 residues. V lost 4 bases and J 5 bases, leaving 14 bases between the germline ends. The CDR3 protein is CASSLRGPGTEAFF. CDR3 bases: TGTGCCAGCAGCCTACGGGGCCCCGGGACTGAAGCTTTCTTT.

The chain employs TRBV2 and TRBJ1-2; D uncertain. CDR1 and CDR2 (germline): SNHLY, FYNNEI. The length of the CDR3 is 11 residues. Trimming shortened V by 6 bases and J by 7 bases, and 9 bases separated the two germline ends. CDR3 bases: TGTGCCAGCAGCAGCGACACTGGCTACACCTTC. Protein: CASSSDTGYTF.

V gene TRBV7-3 combines with J gene TRBJ1-3; D is unresolved. V was cut by 1 base and J by 1 base, with 8 bases left in between. This CDR3 comprises 15 residues. Germline V gives CDR1 SGHTA, CDR2 FQGTGA. The DNA for the CDR3 is TGTGCCAGCAGCTTAAGCGGGCCTTCTGGAAACACCATATATTTT. The encoded protein is CASSLSGPSGNTIYF.

The chain links TRBV7-3 to TRBJ2-1; 8 nucleotides align to TRBD2. The CDR3 length is 15 residues. Per germline, CDR1 SGHTA and CDR2 FQGTGA. J was trimmed by 4 bases and V by 3 bases; bases with no gene match: 5. CDR3 loop: CASSLRTSSYNEQFF. DNA of the CDR3: TGTGCCAGCAGCTTGAGGACTAGCTCTTACAATGAGCAGTTCTTC.

V usage is TRBV5-8 and J usage is TRBJ2-1; TRBD2 agrees at 12 bases. The CDR3 length is 15 residues. The germline CDR1 and CDR2 sequences are SGHTS and YDEGEE. V lost 0 bases, J lost 13 bases, and 8 bases stayed unmatched. CDR3 DNA sequence: TGTGCCAGCAGCTTGGTCCTAGCGGGGGGGTTGTTTCAGTTCTTC. Translation gives CASSLVLAGGLFQFF.

The V and J genes are TRBV19 and TRBJ2-3; D is tentatively TRBD1 or TRBD2 (5 bases each). The CDR3 contains 15 residues. Trimming cost V 7 bases and J 3 bases, with 17 bases left between them. CDR1 and CDR2 (germline): LNHDA, SQIVND (reference sequence). In DNA form, the CDR3 reads TGTGCCAGTACCGGGCGTTGGGGACGGACAGATACGCAGTATTTT. As protein: CASTGRWGRTDTQYF.

The chain links TRBV7-9 to TRBJ1-2; 12 bases align to TRBD1. The CDR3 runs 15 residues. CDR1 is SEHNR and CDR2 is FQNEAQ in the germline V gene (reference sequence). With 5 bases clipped from V and 7 bases from J, the junction kept 8 bases outside the gene matches. CDR3 nucleotide sequence: TGTGCCAGCAGCGCCGGGACAGGGGGCAAGGGTGGCTACACCTTC. Protein sequence: CASSAGTGGKGGYTF.

J is TRBJ2-7 and V is TRBV5-1, with TRBD1 identical over 10 bases. The CDR3 has 15 residues. V lost 3 bases to trimming and J lost 5 bases; unmatched junction nucleotides: 8. CDR1 and CDR2 (germline): SGHRS, YFSETQ. This CDR3 is CASSSRDRGIHEQYF. In DNA form, the CDR3 reads TGCGCCAGCAGCTCCCGGGACAGGGGTATCCACGAGCAGTACTTC.

The chain has TRBV6-2 or TRBV6-3 and TRBJ1-5; no definite D call. The germline V and J ends were trimmed by 0 bases and 4 bases, with 10 bases remaining between them. Germline-derived CDR1 and CDR2 are MNHEY and SVGEGT. The CDR3 consists of 15 residues. The CDR3 DNA is TGTGCCAGCAGTTACTCCGGAAGGGATAATCAGCCCCAGCATTTT. Encoded protein: CASSYSGRDNQPQHF.

The rearrangement joins TRBV27 to TRBJ2-7; 8 positions match TRBD1. The CDR3 runs 15 residues. The trim removed 6 bases at V and 2 bases at J, leaving 9 bases unmatched. Germline-derived CDR1 and CDR2 are MNHEY and SMNVEV (reference sequence). The CDR3 nucleotides are TGTGCCAGCAGCTACCCCGGGACAGGTACCTACGAGCAGTACTTC. Translated, it gives CASSYPGTGTYEQYF.

The rearrangement joins TRBV7-9 to TRBJ1-1; no firm D call. V was clipped by 3 bases and J by 4 bases, with 9 bases between them. The CDR3 is 13 amino acids. CDR1 SEHNR and CDR2 FQNEAQ come from the germline V gene (reference sequence). The CDR3 here is CASSFRVGTEAFF. For the CDR3, the DNA is TGTGCCAGCAGCTTTCGGGTTGGCACTGAAGCTTTCTTT. Looking up the rest from reference TRBV7-9 and TRBJ1-1 gives the full variable domain: DTGVSQNPRHKITKRGQNVTFRCDPISEHNRLYWYRQTLGQGPEFLTYFQNEAQLEKSRLLSDRFSAERPKGSFSTLEIQRTEQGDSAMYLCASSFRVGTEAFFGQGTRLTVV.

The genes are TRBV5-1 and TRBJ2-7; tentative D call: TRBD2 (5 bases). V was pared by 3 bases and J by 5 bases, with 18 bases between. Germline V gives CDR1 SGHRS, CDR2 YFSETQ. CDR3 length equals 15 residues. Written as DNA, the CDR3 is TGCGCCAGCAGCTCCACCGGGGTGTCCCGCGACGAGCAGTACTTC. Its translation is CASSSTGVSRDEQYF.

The rearrangement links TRBV2 to TRBJ1-4, with D possibly matching TRBD1 (5 bases). Germline loops: CDR1 SNHLY, CDR2 FYNNEI. This CDR3 has 11 amino acids. The ends were cut back, 10 bases at V and 8 bases at J, with 11 bases in the middle. CDR3 DNA sequence: TGTGCCACCGGACATGGAGAAAAACTGTTTTTT. It codes for CATGHGEKLFF.

The chain uses TRBV7-9 and TRBJ1-4, with 9 bases aligning to TRBD1. CDR1 is SEHNR and CDR2 is FQNEAQ in the germline V gene (reference sequence). The CDR3 spans 15 residues. V was clipped by 2 bases and J by 8 bases; unmatched bases: 6. Written as DNA, the CDR3 is TGTGCCAGCAGCTTATCGGACAGGGGAGGCGAAAAACTGTTTTTT. It codes for CASSLSDRGGEKLFF.

The chain links TRBV4-1 to TRBJ2-5; 13 nucleotides agree with TRBD2. In germline, CDR1 is MGHRA, CDR2 YSYEKL. CDR3 length: 19 amino acids. Losses at the gene ends were 1 base for V and 5 bases for J; bases not matched to a gene: 13. In DNA, the CDR3 is TGCGCCAGCAGCCAAGCGGGGGGACTAGCGGGGCCCGGGGTGGAGACCCAGTACTTC. Protein: CASSQAGGLAGPGVETQYF.

The count of this clone is one. The V call is TRBV12-3 or TRBV12-4, the J call TRBJ1-2; maybe TRBD1 (5 bases). This CDR3 has 13 residues. Trimming shortened V by 2 bases and J by 4 bases, and 8 bases separated the two germline ends. The chain's CDR3 is CASSLSGIYGYTF. Written as DNA, the CDR3 is TGTGCCAGCAGTTTATCAGGGATCTATGGCTACACCTTC.

The rearrangement uses TRBV5-4 and TRBJ2-2; D gene unclear. The V gene lost 4 bases and the J gene lost 6 bases, with 10 bases spanning the gap. CDR3 length equals 13 residues. Germline V gene data show CDR1 as SGHNT and CDR2 as YYREEE (reference sequence). The CDR3 protein is CASSNQHAGELFF. The CDR3 nucleotides read TGTGCCAGCAGCAACCAACACGCCGGGGAGCTGTTTTTT.